A single sample is the source of the 26 T cell receptor beta chains below, sequenced in a study of T-cell memory formation after mild COVID-19. TCRdb called the 5' RACE reads again in MiXCR, with one record for every CDR3 protein. The data show roughly 35,000 distinct CDR3 sequences, 7.7% seen once. Sequenced material: PBMCs or a T cell subset sorted from them (not recorded which). The receptors derive from a young man who had mild COVID-19 (a few samples of this study predate the infection). Cell type and time point are not known.

In this sample, this clonotype turned up many times. The CDR3 bases are TGTGCCAGCAGCCAAGGACTAGCGGGGGCCTACGAGCAGTACTTC. This translates into CASSQGLAGAYEQYF. V is TRBV4-2 and J is TRBJ2-7; 12 nucleotides match TRBD2. The CDR3 loop spans 15 amino acids. J gave up 2 bases and V 1 base, and 0 bases lay outside the gene matches. Germline CDR1 reads LGHNA; CDR2 reads YNFKEQ.

The V gene is TRBV19, the J gene TRBJ2-3; possible D gene TRBD2, 6 bases. Germline-derived CDR1 and CDR2 are LNHDA and SQIVND (reference sequence). Trimming shortened V by 6 bases and J by 8 bases, and 18 bases separated the two germline ends. The CDR3 is 14 residues long. CDR3 coding DNA: TGTGCCAGTAGCGCGGGACCCCCTGGGAGTACGCAGTATTTT. This encodes CASSAGPPGSTQYF. Full variable domain (remainder filled in from reference TRBV19 and TRBJ2-3): DGGITQSPKYLFRKEGQNVTLSCEQNLNHDAMYWYRQDPGQGLRLIYYSQIVNDFQKGDIAEGYSVSREKKESFPLTVTSAQKNPTAFYLCASSAGPPGSTQYFGPGTRLTVL.

This clonotype has just a few counts. This chain joins TRBV19 and TRBJ2-5, with unresolved D. The germline gives CDR1 LNHDA, CDR2 SQIVND (reference sequence). CDR3 length: 13 amino acids. Trimming removed 3 bases at V and 4 bases at J, with 9 bases between. The CDR3 DNA sequence: TGTGCCAGTAGTATTATGGAGCGAGAGACCCAGTACTTC. Translating gives CASSIMERETQYF.

This clonotype was seen repeatedly, ten times or more. The genes are TRBV18 and TRBJ2-2, with D unclear. The germline V gene encodes CDR1 KGHSH and CDR2 LQKENI. This CDR3 is built from 14 residues. With 3 bases removed from V and 5 bases from J, the gap between germline ends came to 10 bases. CDR3 DNA: TGTGCCAGCTCACCGACAATCTCTACCGGGGAGCTGTTTTTT. This translates into CASSPTISTGELFF.

Ten or more counts support this clonotype. CDR3 protein: CAAGRFYNEQFF. The DNA of the CDR3 is TGTGCCGCAGGCAGGTTTTACAATGAGCAGTTCTTC. V usage is TRBV6-6 and J usage is TRBJ2-1; D ambiguous. The V end was cut by 11 bases, the J end by 4 bases, with 12 bases between. This CDR3 is built from 12 residues. Germline V CDR1 and CDR2: MNHNY, SVGAGI (reference sequence).

The chain has TRBV6-5 and TRBJ2-1; D ambiguous. The CDR3 contains 14 residues. Trimming shortened V by 6 bases and J by 3 bases, and 12 bases separated the two germline ends. Germline V gene data show CDR1 as MNHEY and CDR2 as SVGAGI. The CDR3 spells CASSIGRFYNEQFF. DNA of the CDR3: TGTGCCAGCAGCATAGGACGGTTCTACAATGAGCAGTTCTTC.

This clonotype appeared many times. The DNA for the CDR3 is TGTGCCAGCAGCTTAGCAGCAGGGTCCTATGGCTACACCTTC. Amino acids: CASSLAAGSYGYTF. The chain uses TRBV7-2 and TRBJ1-2; D may be TRBD1 (5 bases). This CDR3 contains 14 residues. Trimming shortened V by 0 bases and J by 4 bases, and 9 bases separated the two germline ends. Germline CDR1 and CDR2: SGHTA and FQGNSA.

This clonotype was counted at least ten times. CDR3 protein: CASSYSMWRRDTQYF. The CDR3 DNA reads as TGTGCCAGCAGTTACTCGATGTGGCGGAGGGATACGCAGTATTTT. V gene TRBV6-5 combines with J gene TRBJ2-3; weak D call: TRBD2 (5 bases). This CDR3 has 15 amino acids. The V and J ends lost 0 bases and 6 bases respectively, with 13 bases between them. Per the germline V gene, CDR1 is MNHEY and CDR2 is SVGAGI.

At least ten counts were recorded for this clonotype. The CDR3 is CASSSQNTGTGHSPLHF. CDR3 in DNA: TGTGCCAGCAGCTCACAGAATACCGGGACAGGCCATTCACCCCTCCACTTT. The V and J genes are TRBV7-6 and TRBJ1-6; 8 nucleotides line up with TRBD1. Unmatched junction bases numbered 13, after V lost 4 bases and J lost 8 bases. Germline V CDR1 and CDR2: SGHVS, FNYEAQ. This CDR3 contains 17 residues.

This clonotype came up many times. V is TRBV5-1 and J is TRBJ2-1, with 7 bases lining up with TRBD2. The CDR3 loop spans 16 amino acids. Germline lookup yields CDR1 SGHRS and CDR2 YFSETQ. V shed 4 bases and J 0 bases; nucleotides not matched to a gene: 7. In DNA, the CDR3 is TGCGCCAGCAGCCCGGGAGGATTAAACTCCTACAATGAGCAGTTCTTC. Amino acid sequence: CASSPGGLNSYNEQFF.

This clonotype showed up many times. The rearrangement links TRBV4-1 to TRBJ2-1; the D gene could be TRBD1 or TRBD2 (6 bases each). CDR1 and CDR2 from the germline V gene are MGHRA and YSYEKL. The CDR3 runs to 18 residues. Trimming took 0 bases from V and 5 from J, leaving 20 bases between them. The CDR3 reads CASSQDSAGEVSHNEQFF. The DNA of the CDR3 is TGCGCCAGCAGCCAAGATTCGGCAGGGGAGGTGTCCCACAATGAGCAGTTCTTC.

This clonotype is medium-sized by share. CDR3 amino acids: CASSSTLGGAAKNIQYF. The DNA of the CDR3 is TGTGCCAGCAGTTCGACCCTAGGGGGGGCGGCCAAAAACATTCAGTACTTC. The chain recombines TRBV7-2 with TRBJ2-4, with D perhaps TRBD2 (7 bases). Germline assignment: CDR1 SGHTA and CDR2 FQGNSA. There are 17 residues in the CDR3. V dropped 6 bases and J dropped 1 base, with 19 bases sitting between them.

This clonotype was picked up many times. The chain employs TRBV4-2 and TRBJ2-6; D gene uncertain. Germline values: CDR1 LGHNA, CDR2 YNFKEQ. The CDR3 runs 16 residues. Trimming left V 3 bases short and J 3 bases short, with 12 bases between. CDR3: CASSQRSLGGANVLTF. Written as DNA, the CDR3 is TGTGCCAGCAGCCAGAGGAGCCTCGGTGGGGCCAACGTCCTGACTTTC.

This clonotype has a count of ten or more. The chain has TRBV6-5 and TRBJ2-3; 9 bases line up with TRBD2. Per the germline V gene, CDR1 is MNHEY and CDR2 is SVGAGI. The CDR3 extends over 16 amino acids. Trimming at V came to 0 bases and at J to 1 base, leaving 2 bases not matched to a gene. The CDR3 here is CASSYSQRGGTDTQYF. The DNA of the CDR3 is TGTGCCAGCAGTTACTCACAGCGGGGGGGCACAGATACGCAGTATTTT.

This clonotype has at least ten counts. The rearrangement joins TRBV7-2 to TRBJ2-3, with 11 bases matching TRBD2. CDR1 and CDR2 from the germline V gene are SGHTA and FQGNSA. This CDR3 is 16 amino acids long. The V gene end was trimmed by 5 bases and the J gene end by 1 base; junction bases not matched to a gene: 5. CDR3 sequence: CASSLLTSGGTDTQYF. The CDR3 region has the DNA TGTGCCAGCAGCCTCCTGACTAGCGGGGGCACAGATACGCAGTATTTT.

This clonotype was observed at least ten times. The chain joins TRBV5-4 to TRBJ2-1, with 8 bases identical to TRBD1. The CDR3 loop spans 16 amino acids. The germline V gene has CDR1 SGHNT and CDR2 YYREEE (reference sequence). J was trimmed by 6 bases and V by 4 bases; bases with no gene match: 12. CDR3 nucleotides: TGTGCCAGCAGCCCCCCCGGGCAGGGGGCGATCAATGAGCAGTTCTTC. Amino acids: CASSPPGQGAINEQFF.

This clonotype is classed as medium-sized. This chain connects TRBV7-3 to TRBJ2-1, with D unresolved. CDR3 length: 12 residues. The germline gives CDR1 SGHTA, CDR2 FQGTGA. Trimming took 5 bases from V and 10 from J, leaving 12 bases between them. The DNA for the CDR3 is TGTGCCAGCAGCGCCACCCTGGGCGAGCAGTTCTTC. This translates into CASSATLGEQFF.

This chain connects TRBV6-5 to TRBJ2-7; D not resolved. CDR3 length equals 17 residues. Trimming removed 4 bases at V and 4 bases at J, with 23 bases between. Looked up from germline, CDR1 is MNHEY and CDR2 is SVGAGI. This CDR3 is CASSFVKAGKNSYEQYV. CDR3 nucleotide sequence: TGTGCCAGCAGTTTTGTTAAGGCCGGTAAGAATTCTTACGAGCAGTACGTC.

In its sample, this clonotype was seen a few times. The V call is TRBV7-2, the J call TRBJ2-5; D is tentatively TRBD1 or TRBD2 (6 bases each). Trimming removed 11 bases at V and 5 bases at J, with 15 bases between. The germline CDR1 and CDR2 sequences are SGHTA and FQGNSA. This CDR3 has 12 amino acids. CDR3 loop: CASEGGWETQYF. As DNA, the CDR3 is TGTGCCTCAGAGGGGGGATGGGAGACCCAGTACTTC.

This clonotype was detected ten times or more. The CDR3 sequence: CSAMGERWGSLREQYF. The DNA for the CDR3 is TGCAGTGCTATGGGGGAACGTTGGGGATCTCTACGTGAGCAGTACTTC. The chain combines TRBV20-1 with TRBJ2-7; either TRBD1 or TRBD2 may fit D (5 bases each). This CDR3 region has 16 residues. V was pared by 4 bases and J by 7 bases, with 26 bases between. Germline lookup yields CDR1 DFQATT and CDR2 SNEGSKA (reference sequence).

This clonotype was counted at least ten times. The chain has TRBV4-2 and TRBJ1-6, with TRBD1 identical over 9 bases. CDR3 length: 16 amino acids. The V gene's germline CDR1 is LGHNA and CDR2 YNFKEQ. J lost 7 bases, V lost 0 bases, and 4 bases had no gene match. In nucleotides, the CDR3 is TGTGCCAGCAGCCAAGAAGGTGGGACAGGGAATTCACCCCTCCACTTT. This codes for CASSQEGGTGNSPLHF.

The genes are TRBV20-1 and TRBJ1-2; D remains ambiguous. Trimming removed 7 bases from V and 4 bases from J, with 16 bases in between. The germline V gene encodes CDR1 DFQATT and CDR2 SNEGSKA (reference sequence). The length of the CDR3 is 13 residues. The DNA for the CDR3 is TGCAGTGGCCGACATCCCACAACCTATGGCTACACCTTC. Its translation is CSGRHPTTYGYTF.

This clonotype was recorded at least ten times. The chain carries TRBV2 and TRBJ2-3; D could derive from TRBD1 or TRBD2 (5 bases each). The CDR3 consists of 14 residues. From germline, CDR1 is SNHLY and CDR2 FYNNEI. Trimming stripped 7 bases from V and 2 bases from J, with 13 bases between. The chain's CDR3 is CASMFGAFTDTQYF. The CDR3 nucleotides are TGTGCCAGCATGTTCGGGGCTTTCACAGATACGCAGTATTTT.

Within the sample, this clonotype is medium-sized (0.01 to 0.1%). CDR3 bases: TGCGCCAGCAGGCCTCTGACTAGCGGGGGCATCAAGGAGCAGTTCTTC. It translates to CASRPLTSGGIKEQFF. The V and J genes are TRBV4-1 and TRBJ2-1; TRBD2 aligns across 12 bases. There are 16 residues in the CDR3. V lost 6 bases to trimming and J lost 10 bases; unmatched junction nucleotides: 13. Germline CDR1 is MGHRA and CDR2 is YSYEKL.

This clonotype came up a few times. The rearrangement uses TRBV28 and TRBJ1-1, with unresolved D. Germline V gene sequence: CDR1 MDHEN, CDR2 SYDVKM. This CDR3 comprises 12 residues. Trimming shortened V by 2 bases and J by 12 bases, and 13 bases separated the two germline ends. The CDR3 is CASSLRDGGSFF. Here the CDR3 DNA reads TGTGCCAGCAGTTTACGAGACGGAGGGTCTTTCTTT.

This clonotype is classed as medium-sized (0.01 to 0.1%). The germline gene is not matched at one end of the junction; a read error may be the cause. J is TRBJ2-5 and V is TRBV5-1; D may be TRBD1 (5 bases). This CDR3 is built from 12 residues. Germline V CDR1 and CDR2: SGHRS, YFSETQ. In nucleotides, the CDR3 is TGCGCCAGCAGCCACACACTGGACACGATTGTCTTC. Translating gives CASSHTLDTIVF.